The rows below give T cell receptor beta chains drawn from one sample of a study of T cell repertoires in cytomegalovirus infection. TCRdb fed the reads into MiXCR, producing one record per CDR3 protein. The sample lists almost 500,000 distinct CDR3 sequences, around 11% occurring once. Source material: PBMCs. These receptor sequences come from a human donor in good health (CMV status not recorded). Some clones in this sample may be carry-over from other donors' samples. Both conserved end residues are part of each CDR3. The D gene is left open where the match is weak. A clone size is listed for some rows: how often the clone was seen (once, few, many), or a class if it is expanded.

j_gene	d_gene	abundance	v_gene	CDR3nt	CDR3aa
TRBJ2-5	.	many	TRBV6-5	TGTGCCAGCAGTTACGGGGCCGGCACGGTTGAGACCCAGTACTTC	CASSYGAGTVETQYF
TRBJ2-2	.	many	TRBV7-2	TGTGCCAGCAGCCGCTTCGGCGGTTACACCGGGGAGCTGTTTTTT	CASSRFGGYTGELFF
TRBJ1-3	TRBD1	many	TRBV7-8	TGTGCCAGCAGCCGACGGACAGGGGTCGTCTCTGGAAACACCATATATTTT	CASSRRTGVVSGNTIYF
TRBJ2-1	TRBD1	few	TRBV12-3/TRBV12-4	TGTGCCAGCATTCCGGTGTTGGGGACAGGGAGGAATGAGCAGTTCTTC	CASIPVLGTGRNEQFF
TRBJ2-1	.	.	TRBV28	TGTGCCAGCAGTTTTAGCGGATTTTACAATGAGCAGTTCTTC	CASSFSGFYNEQFF
TRBJ2-5	TRBD1	.	TRBV24-1	TGTGCCACCAGTGAGGGGACGACAGGGGGACGAGAGACCCAGTACTTC	CATSEGTTGGRETQYF
TRBJ1-2	TRBD1	many	TRBV28	TGTGCCAGCAGTTTTGGGGACAGCGGCTATGGCTACACCTTC	CASSFGDSGYGYTF
TRBJ2-1	.	many	TRBV7-2	TGTGCCAGCAGCTTAGGGCGGGGGACATACTCCTACAATGAGCAGTTCTTC	CASSLGRGTYSYNEQFF
TRBJ2-4	.	many	TRBV28	TGTGCCAGCAGTCCTCAGCGGCTTAAAAACATTCAGTACTTC	CASSPQRLKNIQYF
TRBJ2-1	.	many	TRBV12-3/TRBV12-4	TGTGCCAGCAGTTGGGAAGGACAACGGCAGTTCTTC	CASSWEGQRQFF
TRBJ1-1	.	.	TRBV19	TGTGCCAGTAGCCTACAGGGAGGTGAAGCTTTCTTT	CASSLQGGEAFF
TRBJ2-1	TRBD2	many	TRBV7-2	TGTGCCAGCAGCTTAGAGACTAGCGGGAGTAGGCAGTTCTTC	CASSLETSGSRQFF
TRBJ2-1	.	.	TRBV2	TGTGCCAGCAGTGAATCCCCCTACAATGAGCAGTTCTTC	CASSESPYNEQFF
TRBJ2-5	.	few	TRBV27	TGTGCCAGCAGTTTATCGGGACTGCCTGGGGAGACCCAGTACTTC	CASSLSGLPGETQYF
TRBJ1-2	.	many	TRBV19	TGTGCCAGTAGATCCGGGCCAGAGGTCTATGGCTACACCTTC	CASRSGPEVYGYTF
TRBJ2-7	TRBD2	many	TRBV4-1	TGCGCCAGCAGCCAAACAACTAGCGGATCCTACGAGCAGTACTTC	CASSQTTSGSYEQYF
TRBJ2-3	TRBD2	many	TRBV11-2	TGTGCCAGCAGCTCCTTGGGCCGCGGGGGTAACACAGATACGCAGTATTTT	CASSSLGRGGNTDTQYF
TRBJ1-1	.	many	TRBV7-2	TGTGCCAGCAGCTTAGGGGACCGCTTCATGAGAGGCACTGAAGCTTTCTTT	CASSLGDRFMRGTEAFF
TRBJ2-2	TRBD1	many	TRBV24-1	TGTGCCACCAGTGGCCGACAGGGGTTGACGAACGGGGAGCTGTTTTTT	CATSGRQGLTNGELFF
TRBJ1-1	.	many	TRBV5-1	TGCGCCAGCAGCTTTCTTGAAGGGCTGTTAACTGAAGCTTTCTTT	CASSFLEGLLTEAFF
TRBJ2-5	TRBD2	many	TRBV10-3	TGTGCCATCACCCCCGGGACTAGCGGGGGGCCCCAAGAGACCCAGTACTTC	CAITPGTSGGPQETQYF
TRBJ1-2	.	many	TRBV7-2	TGTGCCAGCAGCCCCATCCCGACAGGCCGTACCGAGGGCTACACCTTC	CASSPIPTGRTEGYTF
TRBJ1-1	TRBD1	.	TRBV5-4	TGTGCCAGCAGCTTGGGACAGGGGGTCAACACTGAAGCTTTCTTT	CASSLGQGVNTEAFF
TRBJ2-7	.	many	TRBV11-2	TGTGCCAGCAGGGGGTCTAGTGGGGGTGGTACCTACGAGCAGTACTTC	CASRGSSGGGTYEQYF
TRBJ2-3	.	.	TRBV3-1	TGTGCCAGCAGCCAAGTAAAATCGTCGCAGTATTTT	CASSQVKSSQYF